The present TCR beta chain was sequenced within a study of response to subunit inactivated influenza vaccine. CDR3 length equals 16 residues. Trimming stripped 2 bases from V and 4 bases from J, with 18 bases between. In its sample, this clonotype was seen many times. TCRdb passed the RT-PCR reads through MiXCR, listing each CDR3 protein once. Here the sample spans about 500,000 distinct CDR3 sequences, more than 15% being singletons. V and J are TRBV12-3 or TRBV12-4 and TRBJ2-7; TRBD1 is a possible D gene (9 bases). Sequencing was performed on CD4+ T cells sorted from PBMCs, taken around 25 months after vaccination. This sequence was found in a man in his fifties or sixties who received an inactivated influenza vaccine. The CDR3, as DNA: TGTGCCAGCAGTTTATACAGGGGGCGCGGGGGGTACGAGCAGTACTTC. Encoded protein: CASSLYRGRGGYEQYF.